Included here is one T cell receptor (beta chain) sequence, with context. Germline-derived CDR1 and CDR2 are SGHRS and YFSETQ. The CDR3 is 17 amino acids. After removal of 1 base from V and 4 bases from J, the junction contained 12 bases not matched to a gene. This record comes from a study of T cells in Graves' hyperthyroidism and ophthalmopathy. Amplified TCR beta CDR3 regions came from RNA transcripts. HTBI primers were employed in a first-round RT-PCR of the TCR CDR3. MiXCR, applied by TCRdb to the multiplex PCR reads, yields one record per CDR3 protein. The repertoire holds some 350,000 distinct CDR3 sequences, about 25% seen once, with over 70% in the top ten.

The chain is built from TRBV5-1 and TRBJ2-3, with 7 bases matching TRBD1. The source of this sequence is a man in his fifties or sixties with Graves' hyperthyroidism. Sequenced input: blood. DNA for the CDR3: TGCGCCAGCAGCTTGTTGTCCGGGACAGTTGTTTCAGATACGCAGTATTTT. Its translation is CASSLLSGTVVSDTQYF. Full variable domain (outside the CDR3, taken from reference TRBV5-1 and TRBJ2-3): KAGVTQTPRYLIKTRGQQVTLSCSPISGHRSVSWYQQTPGQGLQFLFEYFSETQRNKGNFPGRFSGRQFSNSRSEMNVSTLELGDSALYLCASSLLSGTVVSDTQYFGPGTRLTVL.